This entry lists 6 T cell receptor beta chains sequenced from one sample in a study of T cells expressing NK-cell markers. From its re-call of the 5' RACE reads, TCRdb lists each CDR3 protein once, without DNA. This sample's clone table lists 500,000 to 700,000 distinct CDR3 sequences. The sequencing input was blood T cells: a sorted CD56 or NKG2C T cell subset, CD4+ or CD8+ T cells, or bulk PBMC T cells (not recorded which). All receptors derive from a man aged 18 to 29 in good health.

This chain connects TRBV6-5 to TRBJ2-3. Germline CDR1 is MNHEY and CDR2 is SVGAGI. The length of the CDR3 is 13 residues. The CDR3 reads CASSYALTDTQYF.

This chain joins TRBV29-1 and TRBJ1-2; no DNA is available, so the TRBD1 call from TCRdb remains unchecked. The CDR3 loop spans 12 amino acids. The germline V gene has CDR1 SQVTM and CDR2 ANQGSEA. CDR3 in amino acids: CSVGPLQGGYTF.

V gene TRBV4-1 combines with J gene TRBJ1-1; TCRdb lists TRBD1, though no DNA is available to test this call. Germline lookup yields CDR1 MGHRA and CDR2 YSYEKL. The length of the CDR3 is 15 residues. CDR3 amino acids: CASSSPRGMNTEAFF.

The chain combines TRBV13 with TRBJ2-5; checking the TCRdb D call of TRBD2 is not possible without DNA. Germline V CDR1 and CDR2: PRHDT, FYEKMQ (reference sequence). CDR3 length: 14 residues. Here the CDR3 reads CASSIRAQRKTQYF.

The chain joins TRBV6-2 or TRBV6-3 to TRBJ2-7. The CDR3 loop spans 12 amino acids. Germline V gene data show CDR1 as MNHEY and CDR2 as SVGEGT. The CDR3 sequence is CASWGATYEQYF.

The chain recombines TRBV5-1 with TRBJ2-1; the TRBD1 assignment by TCRdb is unverifiable without DNA. The CDR3 extends over 15 amino acids. Per germline, CDR1 SGHRS and CDR2 YFSETQ. This CDR3 reads CASSTDRSRGNEQFF.